The T cell receptor (beta chain) described here comes from a study of human T cells and chemical hapten exposure. V was shortened by 5 bases and J by 4 bases, with 15 bases between the two germline ends. The CDR3 loop spans 13 amino acids. CDR1 and CDR2 (germline): DFQATT, SNEGSKA (reference sequence). This clonotype was observed a few times. Via MiXCR, TCRdb re-called the RACE reads, giving one row per CDR3 protein. The table has about 49,000 distinct CDR3 sequences, around a tenth seen once. Time point: patch test 1, 2 weeks after DPC sensitization. Treatment defined: therapeutic diphenylcyclopropenone sensitization with weekly scalp DPC. Only after blood had been drawn was each patch test applied.

The chain couples TRBV20-1 to TRBJ2-7, with a possible D match to TRBD2 (7 bases). The material was whole blood, obtained in connection with sensitization to the hapten diphenylcyclopropenone (DPC). The source of this sequence is a woman aged 45-65 years with alopecia areata. Some clones in this sample may be carry-over from other donors' samples. CDR3 residues: CSAGGGTVYEQYF. The CDR3 DNA sequence: TGCAGTGCTGGCGGGGGCACCGTTTACGAGCAGTACTTC.